A selection of T cell receptor beta chains follows, all from one sample in a study of beta chain features in type 1 diabetes. TCRdb's table, derived via immunoSEQ multiplex PCR, lists solely in-frame clones and lacks some. The table has 130,000 to 150,000 clones, about 7.1% seen once; the top ten hold around 1.3%. Source material: central memory CD4+ T cells from blood. These receptor sequences come from a woman younger than 45 in good health. Both conserved end residues are part of each CDR3. Each record gives: D gene, clone size, V gene, J gene, CDR3 DNA, CDR3 protein. The D gene is left open where the match is weak. Some rows have no size entry. The others give once, few or many, or a class for an expanded clone.

TRBD2	NA	TRBV5-5	TRBJ2-1	TGTGCCAGCAGCTTGGATCCCGGGACTAGCGGGAGTCGGTTCTTC	CASSLDPGTSGSRFF
TRBD1	NA	TRBV2	TRBJ1-1	TGTGCCAGCAGTGAGCCCGGACAGGAGAGGAACACTGAAGCTTTCTTT	CASSEPGQERNTEAFF
NA	many	TRBV30	TRBJ1-2	TGTGCCCTCGATGGCTACACCTTC	CALDGYTF
NA	few	TRBV7-2	TRBJ1-1	TGTGCCAGCAGCTTAGCCAGGAACACTGAAGCTTTCTTT	CASSLARNTEAFF
NA	NA	TRBV7-9	TRBJ2-3	TGTGCCAGCAGCTTAGGTAGGACATCCGCAGATACGCAGTATTTT	CASSLGRTSADTQYF
TRBD2	NA	TRBV7-2	TRBJ2-3	TGTGCCAGCAGAAAAGGGGTCGGGCTAGCGGCCACAGATACGCAGTATTTT	CASRKGVGLAATDTQYF
TRBD2	NA	TRBV18	TRBJ2-7	TGTGCCAGCTCACCACCGGAGTCTAGCGGGAGGGCCTCACAGTACTTC	CASSPPESSGRASQYF
NA	NA	TRBV20-1	TRBJ2-7	TGCAGTGCCAGTCCGAGGTACGAGCAGTACTTC	CSASPRYEQYF
NA	many	TRBV7-9	TRBJ2-3	TGTGCCAGCAGCTTAACTAAGAGCACAGATACGCAGTATTTT	CASSLTKSTDTQYF
NA	many	TRBV7-2	TRBJ2-4	TGTGCCAGCAGCACCGGACAGGGAGGGTACGGGAACATTCAGTACTTC	CASSTGQGGYGNIQYF
TRBD2	NA	TRBV7-9	TRBJ2-3	TGTGCCAGCAGCCCCGGACTAGCGGGAGTAGTAGATACGCAGTATTTT	CASSPGLAGVVDTQYF
TRBD1	few	TRBV7-9	TRBJ1-2	TGTGCCAGCAGCCCCTGGACAGGGATGAACTATGGCTACACCTTC	CASSPWTGMNYGYTF
NA	NA	TRBV28	TRBJ1-2	TGTGCCAGCAGTACCTCGGACTATGGCTACACCTTC	CASSTSDYGYTF
NA	NA	TRBV5-1	TRBJ1-2	TGCGCCAGCAGCTTGGGCAACCAGGGCTATGGCTACACCTTC	CASSLGNQGYGYTF
NA	NA	TRBV28	TRBJ2-7	TGTGCCAGCAGTTTAGGCGGATCGGCCTACGAGCAGTACTTC	CASSLGGSAYEQYF
TRBD1	NA	TRBV27	TRBJ2-4	TGTGCCAGCAGTTTTCGGGACAGGGGAGCGGGAAACATTCAGTACTTC	CASSFRDRGAGNIQYF
TRBD1	few	TRBV6-1	TRBJ1-2	TGTGCCAGCAGTATCTCGGGACAGGGGGAATATGGCTACACCTTC	CASSISGQGEYGYTF
NA	few	TRBV7-6	TRBJ2-7	TGTGCCAGCAGCCCGAGGGAGGCGGGGGAGCAGTACTTC	CASSPREAGEQYF
NA	few	TRBV28	TRBJ1-5	TGTGCCAGCAGTTTCAGGGGAGTGGGCAATCAGCCCCAGCATTTT	CASSFRGVGNQPQHF
TRBD1	many	TRBV18	TRBJ1-1	TGTGCCAGCTCACGGGACAGGGGAAGCGCCTTGAACACTGAAGCTTTCTTT	CASSRDRGSALNTEAFF
NA	few	TRBV29-1	TRBJ2-3	TGCAGCGTTGAAGATTGGACTTCGACAGATACGCAGTATTTT	CSVEDWTSTDTQYF
NA	few	TRBV30	TRBJ2-4	TGTGCCTGGAGTGAACAAGACAGCAGGTGGGCCAAAAACATTCAGTACTTC	CAWSEQDSRWAKNIQYF
NA	NA	TRBV2	TRBJ1-2	TGTGCCAGCAGTTATACCGAGGACTATGGCTACACCTTC	CASSYTEDYGYTF
NA	many	TRBV15	TRBJ2-5	TGTGCCACCAGCAACTCCGGGAGCCAAGAGACCCAGTACTTC	CATSNSGSQETQYF
TRBD2	NA	TRBV7-8	TRBJ2-1	TGTGCCAGCAGCTTGGGACTAGCGGGAGGTTCTGAGCAGTTCTTC	CASSLGLAGGSEQFF
NA	few	TRBV18	TRBJ1-1	TGTGCCAGCTCACCACGTGATTCTCGAGGGAACACTGAAGCTTTCTTT	CASSPRDSRGNTEAFF
NA	NA	TRBV5-6	TRBJ1-2	TGTGCCAGCAGCTTGGCCGGTACAGGCTGGAACTATGGCTACACCTTC	CASSLAGTGWNYGYTF
TRBD1	NA	TRBV7-9	TRBJ2-7	TGTGCCAGCAGCCAAGGACAGGGGATCAACGAGCAGTACTTC	CASSQGQGINEQYF
NA	NA	TRBV28	TRBJ2-5	TGTGCCAGCAGTTCCCGCCGCTCGGGGTCGAGAGAGACCCAGTACTTC	CASSSRRSGSRETQYF
TRBD1	few	TRBV7-8	TRBJ1-4	TGTGCCAGCAGCTTAAGCGGGCCGACAGGGTGGTTGGAAAAACTGTTTTTT	CASSLSGPTGWLEKLFF
TRBD1	NA	TRBV2	TRBJ2-3	TGTGCCAGCAGGGAGGGGACAGGGGTCTACACAGATACGCAGTATTTT	CASREGTGVYTDTQYF
NA	NA	TRBV4-3	TRBJ2-1	TGCGCCAGCAGCCAAGATTACCAGAACAATGAGCAGTTCTTC	CASSQDYQNNEQFF
NA	many	TRBV9	TRBJ2-1	TGTGCCAGCAGCGTATATTTGGAGGGAGATGAGCAGTTCTTC	CASSVYLEGDEQFF
TRBD1	NA	TRBV11-2	TRBJ1-2	TGTGCCAGCAGCTTCGACAGGGAGGACTATGGCTACACCTTC	CASSFDREDYGYTF
TRBD1	few	TRBV7-2	TRBJ2-7	TGTGCCAGCAGCGCCGGGACAGGGGATGGAGAGCAGTACTTC	CASSAGTGDGEQYF
TRBD1	few	TRBV6-5	TRBJ1-4	TGTGCCAGCAGAACACAGGGGGGTAATGAAAAACTGTTTTTT	CASRTQGGNEKLFF
TRBD1	few	TRBV7-8	TRBJ2-7	TGTGCCAGCAGCCCGCGGACAGGAGACTTGACCTACGAGCAGTACTTC	CASSPRTGDLTYEQYF
TRBD1	few	TRBV18	TRBJ2-7	TGTGCCAGCTCACCAGGCCAGGGGGCGCGGGAGCAGTACTTC	CASSPGQGAREQYF
TRBD1	few	TRBV27	TRBJ1-5	TGTGCCAGCAGTACGTCAGGGGGACAGCCCCAGCATTTT	CASSTSGGQPQHF
TRBD1	NA	TRBV23-1	TRBJ2-5	TGCGCCAGCAGTCAAGGGACAGGGAGGGGAGAGACCCAGTACTTC	CASSQGTGRGETQYF
NA	few	TRBV6-5	TRBJ1-4	TGTGCCAGCAGTTTCGACAGCCCTAATGAAAAACTGTTTTTT	CASSFDSPNEKLFF
TRBD1	NA	TRBV29-1	TRBJ1-1	TGCAGCGCACACAGGGGGAACACTGAAGCTTTCTTT	CSAHRGNTEAFF
NA	many	TRBV18	TRBJ2-5	TGTGCCACCGCGAGGGTACAAGAGACCCAGTACTTC	CATARVQETQYF
NA	few	TRBV27	TRBJ1-1	TGTGCCAGCAGTCGGGAGGGTTGGGACACTGAAGCTTTCTTT	CASSREGWDTEAFF
NA	NA	TRBV28	TRBJ1-1	TGTGCCAGCAGGGAATCAGGGGATGTAAAAGGAACTGAAGCTTTCTTT	CASRESGDVKGTEAFF
NA	few	TRBV28	TRBJ1-1	TGTGCCAGCAGTTTGCCGCTAGGGAGGACTGAAGCTTTCTTT	CASSLPLGRTEAFF
TRBD2	many	TRBV10-3	TRBJ2-5	TGTGCCATCAGAGCTAGCGGGGGACAAGAGACCCAGTACTTC	CAIRASGGQETQYF
TRBD1	few	TRBV7-2	TRBJ2-7	TGTGCCAGCGCCCCCGGGACAGAGGCCTACGAGCAGTACTTC	CASAPGTEAYEQYF
NA	NA	TRBV7-2	TRBJ2-7	TGTGCCAGCGCTCGGGGGTACGAGCAGTACTTC	CASARGYEQYF
NA	few	TRBV5-1	TRBJ2-2	TGCGCCAGCAGCTTAAGTCTAGCCTCTAACACCGGGGAGCTGTTTTTT	CASSLSLASNTGELFF
TRBD1	few	TRBV29-1	TRBJ2-7	TGCAGCGTTCCCGACAGGGCATCTCACGAGCAGTACTTC	CSVPDRASHEQYF
TRBD2	few	TRBV20-1	TRBJ2-5	TGCAGTGCGGCGCGGGAGGAGACCCAGTACTTC	CSAAREETQYF
NA	many	TRBV28	TRBJ2-4	TGTGCCAGCAGTTTAAGACAGGCCAAAAACATTCAGTACTTC	CASSLRQAKNIQYF
TRBD2	few	TRBV4-2	TRBJ2-5	TGTGCCAGCAGCCAAGGGGGCGGTGGGGCGGCTAGCGGGAGGATACAAGAGACCCAGTACTTC	CASSQGGGGAASGRIQETQYF
TRBD1	NA	TRBV11-2	TRBJ2-2	TGTGCCAGCAGAGCCGGACAGGGGCTGAACACCGGGGAGCTGTTTTTT	CASRAGQGLNTGELFF